The text below deals with one TCR beta chain. Its antigen is not identified. The data derive from a study of vaccination and CD4 T cells after COVID-19. In the study overall: Post-vaccination specimens were collected at a median of about 70 days following dose two (range 14 to 241).

Treatment given: 10-day PBMC culture with coronavirus spike peptide pools or control peptides (ViraFEST assay). The length of the CDR3 is 15 residues. Trimming removed 5 bases from V and 1 base from J, with 14 bases in between. Germline-derived CDR1 and CDR2 are MDHEN and SYDVKM. Sequencing of cultured CD4+ T cell DNA used the Oncomine TCR Beta short-read assay. TCRdb recomputed calls from the PCR reads with MiXCR, one row per CDR3 protein. The repertoire consists of about 20,000 distinct CDR3 sequences, with 65% to 70% occurring once and the leading ten covering 3% to 4%. What was sequenced was CD4+ T cells from blood, cultured in vitro. This receptor was taken from a human donor who had recovered from COVID-19. The chain has TRBV28 and TRBJ1-1; TRBD1 is a possible D gene (6 bases). The CDR3 nucleotides are TGTGCCAGCAGTCCCGGGGGACAACCGAACACTGAAGCTTTCTTT. Its protein is CASSPGGQPNTEAFF.